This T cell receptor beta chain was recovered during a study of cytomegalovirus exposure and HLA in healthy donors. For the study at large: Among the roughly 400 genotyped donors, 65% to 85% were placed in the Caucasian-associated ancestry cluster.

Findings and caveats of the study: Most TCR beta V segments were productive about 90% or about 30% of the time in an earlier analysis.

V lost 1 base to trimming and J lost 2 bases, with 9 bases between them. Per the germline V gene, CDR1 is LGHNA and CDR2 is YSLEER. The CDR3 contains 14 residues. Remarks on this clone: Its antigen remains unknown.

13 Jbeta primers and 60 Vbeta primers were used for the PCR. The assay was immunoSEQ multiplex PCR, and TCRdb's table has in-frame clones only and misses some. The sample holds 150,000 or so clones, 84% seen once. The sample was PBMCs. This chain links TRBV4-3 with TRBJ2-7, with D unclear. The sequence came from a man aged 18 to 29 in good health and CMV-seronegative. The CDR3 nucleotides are TGCGCCAGCAGCCAAGGTGGCGGCCCCTACGAGCAGTACTTC. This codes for CASSQGGGPYEQYF.